The 21 T cell receptor beta chains given below trace back to one sample, sequenced in a study of PD-1 blockade in classical Hodgkin lymphoma (dated by TCRdb to the early 2020s). Library preparation used the immunoSEQ multiplex PCR assay. This is the immuneACCESS table as TCRdb keeps it, with only in-frame sequences that have V and J called. A part of the clones is gone; compared with another copy, unresolved V genes explain less than half, and the rest is unexplained. This sample comprises 85,000 to 90,000 clones, about nine tenths of them detected only once. Of the sample, 2.5% to 3.5% falls within the top ten clones. According to the study, the label for this sample's time point signals: cycle 4 day 1 (C4D1), after about 6 weeks of nivolumab. All trial patients had relapsed after autologous stem cell transplantation, with cohorts A, B and C differing in prior brentuximab vedotin exposure. The source was peripheral blood mononuclear cells (PBMCs), collected before the fourth cycle of nivolumab. Source of these receptors: a human donor with classical Hodgkin lymphoma.

The chain combines TRBV6-5 with TRBJ1-3; D is unclear. The V end lost 5 bases, the J end lost 0 bases, and 8 bases lay between the germline ends. The CDR3 has 14 amino acids. Germline assignment: CDR1 MNHEY and CDR2 SVGAGI. CDR3: CASSKRPSGNTIYF. CDR3 nucleotides: TGTGCCAGCAGTAAACGGCCCTCTGGAAACACCATATATTTT.

V is TRBV7-3 and J is TRBJ2-1; a possible D gene is TRBD2 (6 bases). V shed 5 bases and J shed 11 bases, with 19 bases lying between them. Looked up from germline, CDR1 is SGHTA and CDR2 is FQGTGA. The CDR3 spans 14 residues. The CDR3 region has the DNA TGTGCCAGCAGCCCGCTCCCTACTAGCACTCAGCAGTTCTTC. Translation gives CASSPLPTSTQQFF.

The gene calls are TRBV30 and TRBJ2-1; weak D call: TRBD1 (6 bases). Trimming pared 3 bases from V and 7 bases from J, leaving 16 bases between. CDR3 length equals 14 residues. Germline CDR1 and CDR2: GTSNPN and SVGIG (reference sequence). The CDR3 loop is CAWSVGAGANEQFF. CDR3 bases: TGTGCCTGGAGCGTCGGAGCAGGGGCGAATGAGCAGTTCTTC.

This sequence joins TRBV10-3 and TRBJ2-5; 8 positions match TRBD1. Gene TRBJ2-7 matches the end of the DNA better, so the J call may be wrong. This CDR3 comprises 11 residues. CDR1 and CDR2 from the germline V gene are ENHRY and SYGVKD. The CDR3: CATGQGREQYF. CDR3 in DNA: TGTGCCACAGGACAGGGTCGCGAGCAGTACTTC.

This clone was observed a few times. The chain employs TRBV7-9 and TRBJ2-7; D is uncertain. V was clipped by 4 bases and J by 5 bases, with 15 bases between them. This CDR3 has 14 residues. Germline CDR1 is SEHNR and CDR2 is FQNEAQ (reference sequence). CDR3 in DNA: TGTGCCAGCAGCTCTTACACGGTCGGTGACGAGCAGTACTTC. It encodes CASSSYTVGDEQYF.

This clone showed up just a few times. The chain joins TRBV11-2 to TRBJ1-5; D is undetermined. Trimming stripped 3 bases from V and 4 bases from J, with 19 bases between. The CDR3 has 17 amino acids. Germline assignment: CDR1 SGHAT and CDR2 FQNNGV. The CDR3 DNA follows: TGTGCCAGCAGCTTGGGCCGCGGGTTGGGGAGTAATCAGCCCCAGCATTTT. It yields the protein CASSLGRGLGSNQPQHF.

This clone was counted a single time. The chain is built from TRBV10-2 and TRBJ1-6; TRBD1 agrees at 9 bases. The length of the CDR3 is 13 residues. The germline V gene has CDR1 WSHSY and CDR2 SAAADI. The V and J ends lost 6 bases and 6 bases, in that order; junction bases with no gene match: 0. The CDR3 DNA reads as TGCGCCAGCAGGACAGGGGGTAATTCACCCCTCCACTTT. Amino acids: CASRTGGNSPLHF.

CDR3 nucleotide sequence: TGTGCCAGCAGCCCCCTGGGAGACCGGGATCCTCGGGAGCAGTACTTC. Translation: CASSPLGDRDPREQYF. The V gene is TRBV5-4, the J gene TRBJ2-7; D possibly corresponds to TRBD2 (5 bases). Germline lookup yields CDR1 SGHNT and CDR2 YYREEE (reference sequence). This CDR3 contains 16 residues. The V and J ends lost 4 bases and 7 bases respectively, with 24 bases between them.

There are a few counts of this clone. The chain carries TRBV28 and TRBJ2-7; TRBD1 is a possible D gene (7 bases). The length of the CDR3 is 14 residues. Germline CDR1 reads MDHEN; CDR2 reads SYDVKM. The germline V and J ends were trimmed by 6 bases and 4 bases, with 16 bases remaining between them. The CDR3 nucleotides read TGTGCCAGCAGCTTCAGGGGGGTTTGGTACGAGCAGTACTTC. It encodes CASSFRGVWYEQYF.

This chain connects TRBV30 to TRBJ2-3; perhaps TRBD1 as D (5 bases). CDR1 GTSNPN and CDR2 SVGIG come from the germline V gene (reference sequence). The CDR3 length is 15 residues. The V end lost 5 bases, the J end lost 3 bases, and 18 bases lay between the germline ends. CDR3 DNA sequence: TGTGCCTGGCCCCCCCCGGATAGGGGAACAGATACGCAGTATTTT. Translated: CAWPPPDRGTDTQYF.

This chain connects TRBV27 to TRBJ2-6; TRBD1 agrees at 8 bases. Germline-derived CDR1 and CDR2 are MNHEY and SMNVEV (reference sequence). J was trimmed by 2 bases and V by 0 bases; bases with no gene match: 9. This CDR3 has 19 residues. CDR3 in amino acids: CASSLSAGGAMTGANVLTF. CDR3 DNA: TGTGCCAGCAGTTTATCGGCAGGGGGCGCAATGACTGGGGCCAACGTCCTGACTTTC.

This sequence joins TRBV27 and TRBJ2-7; either TRBD1 or TRBD2 may fit D (5 bases each). The CDR3 is 11 amino acids. Germline CDR1 is MNHEY and CDR2 is SMNVEV (reference sequence). V dropped 4 bases and J dropped 7 bases, with 8 bases sitting between them. The CDR3 loop is CASSWGLEQYF. CDR3 DNA sequence: TGTGCCAGCAGTTGGGGGTTGGAGCAGTACTTC.

The chain recombines TRBV4-1 with TRBJ1-4; a weak D match, TRBD1 (5 bases). Trimming stripped 2 bases from V and 1 base from J, with 11 bases between. Germline V gene lookup returns CDR1 MGHRA and CDR2 YSYEKL. The CDR3 runs to 16 residues. The CDR3 DNA is TGCGCCAGCAGCCAACACCGGGGGTTAACTAATGAAAAACTGTTTTTT. It specifies CASSQHRGLTNEKLFF.

The rearrangement joins TRBV7-8 to TRBJ2-2; maybe TRBD1 (6 bases). The ends were cut back, 5 bases at V and 6 bases at J, with 13 bases in the middle. This CDR3 is built from 14 residues. The germline V gene encodes CDR1 SGHVS and CDR2 FQNEAQ. The CDR3 sequence is CASSPQGRAGELFF. CDR3 coding DNA: TGTGCCAGCAGCCCTCAGGGGCGGGCCGGGGAGCTGTTTTTT.

This clone was observed a few times. This sequence joins TRBV4-2 and TRBJ2-7; D remains unclear. The CDR3 extends over 13 amino acids. The germline V and J ends were trimmed by 0 bases and 4 bases, with 7 bases remaining between them. Germline V gene lookup returns CDR1 LGHNA and CDR2 YNFKEQ. CDR3 in DNA: TGTGCCAGCAGCCAAGAGGGTGGGTACGAGCAGTACTTC. Its translation is CASSQEGGYEQYF.

The chain links TRBV4-1 to TRBJ2-7; 10 nucleotides match TRBD1. Trimming removed 4 bases from V and 7 bases from J; junction bases left unmatched: 4. Germline V CDR1 and CDR2: MGHRA, YSYEKL. The CDR3 totals 13 residues. The CDR3 bases are TGCGCCAGCAGCCCTGGGACAGGGGTTGAGCAGTACTTC. Translating it yields CASSPGTGVEQYF.

The V and J genes are TRBV7-8 and TRBJ2-3; D is ambiguous. The germline gives CDR1 SGHVS, CDR2 FQNEAQ. Trimming shortened V by 0 bases and J by 4 bases, and 14 bases separated the two germline ends. The length of the CDR3 is 16 residues. As DNA, the CDR3 is TGTGCCAGCAGCTTAGCCCATATAAATAGAGCAGATACGCAGTATTTT. Translated: CASSLAHINRADTQYF.

V gene TRBV14 combines with J gene TRBJ2-1; D is unresolved. Per germline, CDR1 SGHDN and CDR2 FVKESK. The CDR3 contains 13 residues. Deletions cut 3 bases from V and 8 bases from J, with 11 bases between. The CDR3 DNA reads as TGTGCCAGCAGCCATTCAGGCTATCATGAGCAGTTCTTC. It specifies CASSHSGYHEQFF.

The chain uses TRBV30 and TRBJ2-3; TRBD2 matches at 9 bases. The trim removed 3 bases at V and 2 bases at J, leaving 21 bases unmatched. CDR3 length equals 20 residues. In germline, CDR1 is GTSNPN, CDR2 SVGIG (reference sequence). This chain's CDR3 is CAWSEFGEDSVAGVTDTQYF. The CDR3 DNA is TGTGCCTGGAGCGAATTCGGGGAGGACTCTGTAGCGGGGGTCACAGATACGCAGTATTTT.

The chain couples TRBV29-1 to TRBJ1-1; perhaps TRBD1 as D (5 bases). V lost 5 bases and J lost 5, with 18 bases in between. CDR1 is SQVTM, CDR2 ANQGSEA, per germline. The CDR3 spans 14 residues. DNA of the CDR3: TGCAGCGTTCTCGGGGGGGGACTAGGGACTGAAGCTTTCTTT. Translation: CSVLGGGLGTEAFF. The full variable domain, in which reference TRBV29-1 and TRBJ1-1 provide the parts outside the CDR3, is SAVISQKPSRDICQRGTSLTIQCQVDSQVTMMFWYRQQPGQSLTLIATANQGSEATYESGFVIDKFPISRPNLTFSTLTVSNMSPEDSSIYLCSVLGGGLGTEAFFGQGTRLTVV.

The V call is TRBV11-3, the J call TRBJ2-2, with D tentatively TRBD2 (5 bases). Trimming took 5 bases from V and 4 from J, leaving 11 bases between them. The CDR3 runs 14 residues. The V gene's germline CDR1 is SGHNT and CDR2 YENEEA. CDR3 nucleotide sequence: TGTGCCAGCAGCCCCCGCGGGCCCACCGGGGAGCTGTTTTTT. Residues: CASSPRGPTGELFF.